Shown below are 28 T cell receptor beta chains from a single sample sequenced in a study of cytomegalovirus exposure and HLA in healthy donors (dated by TCRdb to about 2017). The library was obtained by the immunoSEQ multiplex PCR assay. The multiplex PCR relied on a mix of 60 forward primers for TCR Vbeta segments and 13 reverse primers for TCR Jbeta segments. In its TCRdb copy, this immuneACCESS table keeps in-frame sequences only and misses some clones. Where compared with another copy, unresolved V genes explain less than half of these, and the others have no known cause. This sample gives 90,000 or so clones in total; more than 65% of them show up just once. About a sixth of the sample is taken by the ten largest. Sequencing input: PBMCs. These receptors were collected from a woman under 30 in good health and CMV-seropositive.

This clone is a singleton in its sample. V is TRBV29-1 and J is TRBJ1-5, with 7 bases fitting TRBD1. In germline, CDR1 is SQVTM, CDR2 ANQGSEA. Trimming took 7 bases from V and 3 from J; bases not matched to a gene: 3. CDR3 length: 12 amino acids. CDR3 bases: TGCAGCGCGGGACAGACCAATCAGCCCCAGCATTTT. Protein sequence: CSAGQTNQPQHF.

Comment on this clone: The same CDR3 is also encoded by other DNA sequences in this sample. V gene TRBV18 combines with J gene TRBJ1-2; D remains unclear. Germline lookup yields CDR1 KGHSH and CDR2 LQKENI. The V end was cut by 2 bases, the J end by 8 bases, with 9 bases between. This CDR3 region has 12 residues. The CDR3 reads CASSPGRGGYTF. DNA of the CDR3: TGTGCCAGCTCACCAGGGCGAGGGGGCTACACCTTC.

The chain carries TRBV30 and TRBJ2-2, with TRBD2 identical over 10 bases. The V and J ends lost 5 bases and 4 bases, in that order; junction bases with no gene match: 10. The CDR3 has 16 residues. In germline, CDR1 is GTSNPN, CDR2 SVGIG (reference sequence). The CDR3 DNA reads as TGTGCCTGGGCTGGTGCGCTAGCGGGAGTCACCGGGGAGCTGTTTTTT. It translates to CAWAGALAGVTGELFF.

The rearrangement joins TRBV4-3 to TRBJ1-1; TRBD1 aligns across 9 bases. V lost 0 bases and J lost 1; bases outside the gene matches: 6. Germline values: CDR1 LGHNA, CDR2 YSLEER. The CDR3 consists of 17 residues. CDR3: CASSQDPQGARNTEAFF. The CDR3 nucleotides read TGCGCCAGCAGCCAAGATCCACAGGGGGCGCGGAACACTGAAGCTTTCTTT.

The chain links TRBV4-3 to TRBJ1-2; D possibly corresponds to TRBD1 (5 bases). CDR1 and CDR2 (germline): LGHNA, YSLEER. The CDR3 is made up of 14 amino acids. V lost 0 bases to trimming and J lost 3 bases, with 8 bases between them. CDR3 nucleotide sequence: TGCGCCAGCAGCCAAGAAACGGGGGACTATGGCTACACCTTC. As protein: CASSQETGDYGYTF.

The chain joins TRBV7-8 to TRBJ1-5; possible D gene TRBD1, 6 bases. V was trimmed by 5 bases and J by 0 bases, leaving 17 bases between them. The germline CDR1 and CDR2 sequences are SGHVS and FQNEAQ. The length of the CDR3 is 17 residues. DNA for the CDR3: TGTGCCAGCAGCCTGGACAGTCTTAGTTATAGCAATCAGCCCCAGCATTTT. Encoded protein: CASSLDSLSYSNQPQHF.

The rearrangement joins TRBV6-5 to TRBJ1-1, with 7 bases lining up with TRBD1. This CDR3 has 14 amino acids. Trimming cost V 7 bases and J 5 bases; bases outside gene matches: 10. Looked up from germline, CDR1 is MNHEY and CDR2 is SVGAGI. CDR3 region: CASITKQGRTEAFF. The CDR3 DNA reads TGTGCCAGCATCACGAAACAGGGGAGGACTGAAGCTTTCTTT.

The chain employs TRBV7-9 and TRBJ2-7; no definite D call. The V end lost 0 bases, the J end lost 4 bases, and 13 bases lay between the germline ends. The CDR3 consists of 15 residues. Germline CDR1 reads SEHNR; CDR2 reads FQNEAQ (reference sequence). The DNA of the CDR3 is TGTGCCAGCAGCTTAGCGGGCGCGACAATATACGAGCAGTACTTC. Translating gives CASSLAGATIYEQYF.

The chain employs TRBV6-5 and TRBJ1-2; maybe TRBD1 (5 bases). The V gene's germline CDR1 is MNHEY and CDR2 SVGAGI. Trimming removed 0 bases from V and 4 bases from J, with 12 bases in between. CDR3 length: 15 residues. DNA of the CDR3: TGTGCCAGCAGTTACTCCGGGGGTAGCGGCTATGGCTACACCTTC. It codes for CASSYSGGSGYGYTF.

The rearrangement uses TRBV5-1 and TRBJ2-6; a possible D gene is TRBD1 (5 bases). Trimming took off 0 bases at V and 0 bases at J, with 7 bases between the two ends. The CDR3 is 16 amino acids. The germline CDR1 and CDR2 sequences are SGHRS and YFSETQ. In DNA, the CDR3 is TGCGCCAGCAGCTTGGGACAGAACTCTGGGGCCAACGTCCTGACTTTC. Amino acids: CASSLGQNSGANVLTF.

The chain couples TRBV14 to TRBJ1-1; D is uncertain. V lost 1 base and J 11 bases, leaving 11 bases between the germline ends. There are 12 residues in the CDR3. Germline CDR1 and CDR2: SGHDN and FVKESK. The CDR3 coding sequence is TGTGCCAGCAGCCAAGGAGGCAGTAGGGCTTTCTTT. Translating gives CASSQGGSRAFF.

The rearrangement joins TRBV15 to TRBJ2-3; 11 nucleotides agree with TRBD1. Germline loops: CDR1 LNHNV, CDR2 YYDKDF (reference sequence). This CDR3 region has 15 residues. V gave up 3 bases and J gave up 4 bases; unmatched junction bases: 3. The CDR3 DNA sequence: TGTGCCACCAGCAGCGGGGACAGGGGGGCAGATACGCAGTATTTT. Its protein is CATSSGDRGADTQYF.

The chain has TRBV5-1 and TRBJ2-1; 9 bases fit TRBD2. Germline V gives CDR1 SGHRS, CDR2 YFSETQ. The CDR3 loop spans 16 amino acids. V dropped 0 bases and J dropped 8; count of bases not matched to a gene: 9. The CDR3 region has the DNA TGCGCCAGCAGCTTGGGCGTCAGCGGGAGGAACGATGAGCAGTTCTTC. Protein sequence: CASSLGVSGRNDEQFF.

This sequence joins TRBV4-2 and TRBJ1-6; 8 nucleotides align to TRBD1. V was clipped by 2 bases and J by 9 bases; unmatched bases: 6. Germline V CDR1 and CDR2: LGHNA, YNFKEQ. This CDR3 spans 15 amino acids. CDR3 loop: CASSQQTGEASPLHF. DNA for the CDR3: TGTGCCAGCAGCCAACAGACAGGGGAGGCTTCACCCCTCCACTTT.

This chain links TRBV9 with TRBJ2-3, with TRBD2 matching 7 bases. Trimming cost V 0 bases and J 4 bases; bases outside gene matches: 8. Looked up from germline, CDR1 is SGDLS and CDR2 is YYNGEE. The CDR3 spans 16 residues. The CDR3 nucleotides are TGTGCCAGCAGCGTAGACCCGGGGGGTTGGGCAGATACGCAGTATTTT. Translation gives CASSVDPGGWADTQYF.

The chain links TRBV5-1 to TRBJ2-2; TRBD1 might be the D (5 bases). Germline values: CDR1 SGHRS, CDR2 YFSETQ. The ends were cut back, 1 base at V and 6 bases at J, with 10 bases in the middle. There are 14 residues in the CDR3. CDR3 DNA: TGCGCCAGCAGCTTGAGACAGCTCGCCGGGGAGCTGTTTTTT. This encodes CASSLRQLAGELFF.

The V gene is TRBV7-2, the J gene TRBJ2-1; 11 bases line up with TRBD2. Germline CDR1 and CDR2: SGHTA and FQGNSA. Trimming cost V 5 bases and J 3 bases; bases outside gene matches: 9. CDR3 length equals 17 residues. The CDR3 DNA sequence: TGTGCCAGCAGCCCTCTCTTACTAGCGGGGGTCTACAATGAGCAGTTCTTC. Residues: CASSPLLLAGVYNEQFF.

V is TRBV4-1 and J is TRBJ1-4; weak D call: TRBD1 (5 bases). This CDR3 spans 18 amino acids. The germline V gene has CDR1 MGHRA and CDR2 YSYEKL. V lost 2 bases to trimming and J lost 8 bases, with 24 bases between them. The CDR3, as DNA: TGCGCCAGCAGCCAACGAATACCGACAGTAGGGCGAAACGAAAAACTGTTTTTT. It encodes CASSQRIPTVGRNEKLFF.

The genes are TRBV9 and TRBJ2-1, with D maybe TRBD1 (6 bases). Trimming stripped 2 bases from V and 2 bases from J, with 11 bases between. This CDR3 comprises 15 residues. The V gene's germline CDR1 is SGDLS and CDR2 YYNGEE. This chain's CDR3 is CASSVTGSPYNEQFF. Here the CDR3 DNA reads TGTGCCAGCAGCGTCACAGGGTCCCCCTACAATGAGCAGTTCTTC.

V usage is TRBV27 and J usage is TRBJ2-1; TRBD2 agrees at 13 bases. This CDR3 region has 18 residues. The ends lost 7 bases at V and 7 bases at J; junction bases unmatched: 16. Germline-derived CDR1 and CDR2 are MNHEY and SMNVEV (reference sequence). The CDR3 spells CASTPSPLLAGGDNEQFF. CDR3 DNA: TGTGCCAGCACCCCCTCCCCCCTACTAGCGGGAGGGGATAATGAGCAGTTCTTC.

On this clone itself: Mismatch with germline at one junction end may stem from a read error. The sample contains more than one DNA sequence encoding this CDR3. The rearrangement links TRBV5-1 to TRBJ1-4, with D perhaps matching TRBD1 (6 bases). CDR1 is SGHRS and CDR2 is YFSETQ in the germline V gene. The CDR3 sequence is 14 residues long. The CDR3 DNA is TGCGCCAGCAGCTTAGGGGGGGTTAATGAAAAATTGTTTTTT. Translation gives CASSLGGVNEKLFF.

This rearrangement joins TRBV13 to TRBJ1-2, with D possibly matching TRBD1 (6 bases). Germline loops: CDR1 PRHDT, CDR2 FYEKMQ (reference sequence). V was trimmed by 2 bases and J by 6 bases, leaving 10 bases between them. This CDR3 is 13 amino acids long. In nucleotides, the CDR3 is TGTGCCAGCAGCTTACTACAGGGCGATGGCTACACCTTC. Residues: CASSLLQGDGYTF.

The V and J genes are TRBV6-1 and TRBJ2-1; 8 bases line up with TRBD2. Germline-derived CDR1 and CDR2 are MNHNS and SASEGT. Germline trimming cut 3 bases from V and 3 bases from J; bases unmatched to any gene: 4. The length of the CDR3 is 15 residues. As DNA, the CDR3 is TGTGCCAGCAGTGACCCCAGCGGGGGCTACAATGAGCAGTTCTTC. Translating it yields CASSDPSGGYNEQFF.

Points on this clone: At one of its ends the junction is not consistent with the germline gene, which may arise from a read error. Written as DNA, the CDR3 is TGTTCCAGCAGCCTCGGGGACACTGAAGCTTTCTTT. It encodes CSSSLGDTEAFF. The chain recombines TRBV7-9 with TRBJ1-1; no definite D call. CDR3 length: 12 residues. CDR1 and CDR2 (germline): SEHNR, FQNEAQ (reference sequence).

This rearrangement joins TRBV18 to TRBJ2-1, with 12 nucleotides matching TRBD2. V gave up 6 bases and J gave up 7 bases; unmatched junction bases: 10. The CDR3 is 16 amino acids. Germline CDR1 and CDR2: KGHSH and LQKENI. The CDR3 loop is CASSPASGGAGNEQFF. DNA of the CDR3: TGTGCCAGCTCCCCAGCTAGCGGGGGGGCGGGTAATGAGCAGTTCTTC.

This clone occurred a few times. The J gene is TRBJ1-4, the V gene TRBV5-4; possible D gene TRBD1, 6 bases. The CDR3 runs 13 residues. Per the germline V gene, CDR1 is SGHNT and CDR2 is YYREEE (reference sequence). V gave up 2 bases and J gave up 8 bases, with 10 bases separating them. As DNA, the CDR3 is TGTGCCAGCAGCTTACAAGGGACAGAAAAACTGTTTTTT. Protein: CASSLQGTEKLFF.

The chain uses TRBV5-1 and TRBJ2-3; D gene ambiguous. In germline, CDR1 is SGHRS, CDR2 YFSETQ. The CDR3 has 14 amino acids. Between the trimmed V and J ends, which lost 0 bases and 4 bases, there was a span of 9 bases. CDR3: CASSLGGPADTQYF. The CDR3 bases are TGCGCCAGCAGCTTGGGTGGGCCGGCAGATACGCAGTATTTT. The whole variable domain, remainder taken from reference TRBV5-1 and TRBJ2-3, is KAGVTQTPRYLIKTRGQQVTLSCSPISGHRSVSWYQQTPGQGLQFLFEYFSETQRNKGNFPGRFSGRQFSNSRSEMNVSTLELGDSALYLCASSLGGPADTQYFGPGTRLTVL.

The chain links TRBV7-2 to TRBJ1-3; a weak D match, TRBD1 (6 bases). V was trimmed by 5 bases and J by 4 bases, leaving 18 bases between them. There are 16 residues in the CDR3. CDR1 is SGHTA, CDR2 FQGNSA, per germline. CDR3 bases: TGTGCCAGCAGCCTCATGACAGGCACGGGAGGAAACACCATATATTTT. Translation: CASSLMTGTGGNTIYF.